The source of this T cell receptor (beta chain) is a study of blood T cell repertoires in COVID-19 (dated by TCRdb to the early 2020s). A note on the overall study: The collaborator samples originated in the United States, Italy and Spain and spanned the acute and convalescent phases of COVID-19. The prospective study material was composed of cDNA or gDNA derived from T cells, B-cell-depleted T cells, or PBMCs. The dataset comprised deeply sampled blood TCRbeta repertoires from subjects exposed to, actively infected with, or recovered from COVID-19. The repertoires were made available in a free public database intended to serve as a resource for research on the immune response to SARS-CoV-2. Samples came from the ongoing ImmuneRACE study (first 160 participants) plus 1,254 subjects from 6 global collaborators. The sample metadata nearly always contained a de-identified subject ID, COVID-19 status, age in years and sex. Where available, HLA class I and class II types were obtained from metadata supplied by the sample provider rather than from assay-based typing.

TCRbeta CDR3 regions were amplified from genomic DNA using the immunoSEQ Assay, a bias-controlled multiplex PCR. Per the authors' processing: The number of nucleated cells in each sample was estimated from the amplification of reference gene primers within the assay. Sequence reads were collapsed and filtered to measure the absolute abundance of every unique TCRbeta CDR3 rearrangement. For each sample, productive Simpson clonality was calculated as the square root of Simpson's diversity index across productive rearrangements. Entries here come from immuneACCESS through TCRdb and include only in-frame sequences with V and J called. Some clones fail to appear in such tables; in the studies checked, an unresolved V gene covers under half of the shortfall, and the cause of the remainder is unknown. The V and J calls and clone size come from that table; D and trimming were worked out from the DNA. The sample records 250,000 or so clones, about 83% of which are singletons. The ten largest account for 3.6% of the sample.

Of note for this clone: What this receptor recognizes is not known. No quality values exist for individual bases; no much larger clone is one base distant.

Enrolling through a virtual design, the prospective study's participants ranged in age from roughly 18 to 89 years and lived across roughly 23 United States geographic areas. To assign participants to cohorts, the prospective study relied on clinical history that participants themselves reported in a screening survey and a study questionnaire. Exposed participants had been in contact, within 2 weeks of entering the study, with a person who had a PCR-confirmed or clinician-diagnosed case of COVID-19. Each participant in the prospective study had whole blood, serum and a nasopharyngeal or oropharyngeal swab collected by mobile phlebotomists. Participants in the prospective study had the option to provide additional blood draws and questionnaires over a roughly 2-month period. Prospective study blood samples were shipped either frozen or at room temperature before DNA extraction. V has 2 bases trimmed and J has 6 bases trimmed; junction bases matching no gene number 5. From its cysteine to its phenylalanine, the CDR3 spans 15 amino acids. Of the read, only the CDR3 DNA is kept; its 45 bases are in frame from base 1. As encoded in the germline V gene (reference sequence), CDR1 is MNHEY while CDR2 is SMNVEV.

Overall study outcomes, separate from this receptor: Clinical and demographic metadata were provided uncurated, with the amount varying by source and participant.

Recombination linked TRBV27 to TRBJ2-3; 10 bases in between match TRBD2. The specimen sequenced was PBMCs or T cells enriched from blood (not recorded which). This TCR was recovered from a woman aged 40 to 50 who had been exposed to COVID-19. Here is the DNA: TGTGCCAGCAGTTTAAATAGCGGGGGGTTTGATACGCAGTATTTT. Its product reads: CASSLNSGGFDTQYF.